This T cell receptor beta chain was observed in a study of CD8 T cells in ankylosing spondylitis. Germline CDR1 MNHNS, CDR2 SASEGT. This CDR3 is 16 amino acids long. J was trimmed by 0 bases and V by 2 bases; bases with no gene match: 4. Via MiXCR, TCRdb re-called the 5' RACE reads, giving one row per CDR3 protein. This sample has just under 350,000 distinct CDR3 sequences, with roughly 15% found just once. The receptor comes from a male donor with ankylosing spondylitis or in good health (not recorded which). The sample was blood, either unsorted or a sorted T cell fraction (not recorded which). This sequence joins TRBV6-1 and TRBJ2-4; the match to TRBD1 covers 7 bases. CDR3 in DNA: TGTGCCAGCAGTGAACTGACAGGGATAGCCAAAAACATTCAGTACTTC. Its protein is CASSELTGIAKNIQYF.